This TCR beta chain emerged from a study of cytomegalovirus exposure and HLA in healthy donors. Study results and caveats: Trimming of TCR beta V- and J-genes showed a link, identified in a later analysis, to a missense DCLRE1C variant. Previously analyzed data showed that most TCR beta V segments were productive at a frequency of about 90% or about 30%.

About this clone: Its antigen is still unknown.

Germline loops: CDR1 MNHEY, CDR2 SMNVEV (reference sequence). CDR3 length: 16 residues. Trimming at V came to 2 bases and at J to 4 bases, leaving 6 bases not matched to a gene. Vbeta (60) and Jbeta (13) primers were used in the PCR. Libraries were prepared by immunoSEQ multiplex PCR; TCRdb keeps only in-frame clonotypes and omits some of them. The table lists more than 90,000 clones, roughly 70% of them singletons. This TCR came from a man in his fifties or sixties in good health and CMV-seronegative. The chain employs TRBV27 and TRBJ2-2; the match to TRBD2 covers 8 bases. Input material: PBMCs. CDR3: CASSLGLAGGTGELFF. DNA of the CDR3: TGTGCCAGCAGTTTAGGGCTAGCGGGTGGCACCGGGGAGCTGTTTTTT.